This TCR beta chain came from a study of sequential checkpoint blockade in melanoma. Study context: First-line arms were nivolumab then ipilimumab, or the reverse, randomized 1:1.

Here immunoSEQ multiplex PCR was the method, and the copy in TCRdb shows in-frame clones only, minus some. The table has more than 15,000 clones, approximately 93% seen once. The germline V gene encodes CDR1 SGDLS and CDR2 YYNGEE. The V end was cut by 1 base, the J end by 2 bases, with 7 bases between. The CDR3 has 14 amino acids. The treatment denotes: randomized to nivolumab then ipilimumab (arm A) or the reverse (arm B). This sequence was found in a human donor with melanoma. V is TRBV9 and J is TRBJ1-3; D call uncertain. The starting material was CD8+ T cells sorted from blood (inferred from file names), obtained from a patient given nivolumab and ipilimumab in sequence. The CDR3 sequence: CASSVTVAGNTIYF. The CDR3 coding sequence is TGTGCCAGCAGCGTAACAGTGGCTGGAAACACCATATATTTT.